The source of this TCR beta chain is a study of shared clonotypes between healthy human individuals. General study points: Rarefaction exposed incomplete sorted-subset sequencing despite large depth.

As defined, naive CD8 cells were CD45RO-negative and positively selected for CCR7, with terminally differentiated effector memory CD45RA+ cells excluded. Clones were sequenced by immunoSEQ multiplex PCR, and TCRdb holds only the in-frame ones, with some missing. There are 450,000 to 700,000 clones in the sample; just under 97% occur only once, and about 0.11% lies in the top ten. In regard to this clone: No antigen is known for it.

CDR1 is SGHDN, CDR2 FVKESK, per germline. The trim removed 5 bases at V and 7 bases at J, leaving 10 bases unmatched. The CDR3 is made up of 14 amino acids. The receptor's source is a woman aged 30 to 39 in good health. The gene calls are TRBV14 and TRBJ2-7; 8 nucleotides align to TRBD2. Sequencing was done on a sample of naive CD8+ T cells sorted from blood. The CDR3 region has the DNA TGTGCCAGCAGCACAAACCGGGGACTAGGGGAGCAGTACTTC. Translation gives CASSTNRGLGEQYF.